Described below is a single TCR beta chain sequence and its context. Its specificity is unknown. PCR amplification relied on 60 Vbeta primers (plus 13 Jbeta primers). Authors' analysis steps: Later, an analysis found 80 million or so unique TCR beta chains, and 8.5 million to 12 million of these were shared. The table came from immunoSEQ multiplex PCR; TCRdb's copy has only in-frame clones and leaves some out. The D gene and trimming were derived from the DNA, and the V and J assignments and clone size from that table. This sample has some 180,000 clones, with roughly four fifths found just once. These data come from a study of cytomegalovirus exposure and HLA in healthy donors. Study-wide background: Prior work identified under 130 million unique TCR beta sequences in some 180 million T cells. Study results and limitations: V segments that were indistinguishable, TRBV6-2 and TRBV6-3 among them, were omitted from analysis. Trimming of TCR beta V- and J-genes showed a link, identified in a later analysis, to a missense DCLRE1C variant.

Losses at the gene ends were 1 base for V and 1 base for J; bases not matched to a gene: 1. CDR1 and CDR2 from the germline V gene are SGHAT and FQNNGV. The CDR3 covers 17 residues. This TCR derives from a male donor in good health and CMV-seronegative. What was sequenced was PBMCs. This rearrangement joins TRBV11-2 to TRBJ2-3, with 14 bases identical to TRBD2. The CDR3: CASSLVGLAGGTDTQYF. The CDR3 DNA sequence: TGTGCCAGCAGCTTAGTGGGACTAGCGGGGGGCACAGATACGCAGTATTTT.